Below, one T cell receptor (beta chain) is given with its context. Antigen: not known. The length of the CDR3 is 14 residues. Trimming took off 2 bases at V and 7 bases at J, with 11 bases between the two ends. Germline loops: CDR1 SGHTA, CDR2 FQGTGA. This sample is drawn from a study of shared clonotypes between healthy human individuals. Findings and limits, study-wide: With few donors, the genetic and exposure-history diversity represented was limited.

Sequencing used immunoSEQ multiplex PCR; TCRdb keeps in-frame clones, though not all of them. The top ten clones hold about 11% of a sample with fewer than 600,000 clones, 77% of them seen once. This clonotype originated in a woman aged 40 to 50 in good health. Some clones in this sample may be carry-over from other donors' samples. The sample was PBMCs. This chain joins TRBV7-3 and TRBJ2-2; D is possibly TRBD1 or TRBD2 (5 bases each). CDR3 amino acids: CASSLGGSRGELFF. CDR3 nucleotides: TGTGCCAGCAGCTTAGGGGGATCCCGCGGGGAGCTGTTTTTT.